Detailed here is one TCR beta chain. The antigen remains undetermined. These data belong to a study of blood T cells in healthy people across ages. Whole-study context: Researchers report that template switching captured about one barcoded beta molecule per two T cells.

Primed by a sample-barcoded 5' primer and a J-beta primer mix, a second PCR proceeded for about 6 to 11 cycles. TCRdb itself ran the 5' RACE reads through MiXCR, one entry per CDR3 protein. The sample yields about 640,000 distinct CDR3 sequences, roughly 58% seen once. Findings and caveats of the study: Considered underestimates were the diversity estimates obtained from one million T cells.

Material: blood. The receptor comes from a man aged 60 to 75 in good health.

The CDR3 sequence: CSAERTSGGASHEQYF. For the CDR3, the DNA is TGCAGTGCTGAAAGGACTAGCGGGGGGGCTTCCCACGAGCAGTACTTC. The chain employs TRBV20-1 and TRBJ2-5, with TRBD2 matching over 15 bases. The DNA matches TRBJ2-7 better at its end, which makes the J call doubtful. The CDR3 extends over 16 amino acids. Germline lookup yields CDR1 DFQATT and CDR2 SNEGSKA (reference sequence).